The 21 T cell receptor beta chains reported below all come from one sample, sequenced in a study of T cells in Graves' hyperthyroidism and ophthalmopathy. The source material, RNA transcripts, was used to amplify TCR beta CDR3 regions. The HTBI primer set served for first-round RT-PCR of the TCR CDR3. TCRdb re-called the multiplex PCR reads through MiXCR, storing one row per CDR3 protein. The repertoire holds 700,000 or so distinct CDR3 sequences, with approximately 14% as singletons. Material for sequencing was blood. Source of these receptors: a woman aged 50 to 60 with Graves' ophthalmopathy.

The gene calls are TRBV4-1 and TRBJ1-2, with 8 bases identical to TRBD1. This CDR3 spans 14 amino acids. CDR1 MGHRA and CDR2 YSYEKL come from the germline V gene. The junction had 12 bases not matched to a gene; V was cut back by 5 bases and J by 10 bases. The CDR3 here is CASSAQGAPMAYTF. The CDR3 coding sequence is TGCGCCAGCAGCGCGCAGGGGGCCCCTATGGCCTACACCTTC.

This clonotype was observed at least ten times. The genes are TRBV28 and TRBJ2-4; 12 bases line up with TRBD2. The germline CDR1 and CDR2 sequences are MDHEN and SYDVKM. Trimming took 6 bases from V and 0 from J; bases not matched to a gene: 3. The CDR3 is made up of 16 amino acids. The CDR3 region is CASSSGLAGAKNIQYF. The DNA of the CDR3 is TGTGCCAGCAGCTCGGGACTAGCGGGAGCCAAAAACATTCAGTACTTC.

The rearrangement joins TRBV6-5 to TRBJ1-1; no definite D call. Germline CDR1 and CDR2: MNHEY and SVGAGI. Trimming removed 0 bases from V and 0 bases from J, with 17 bases in between. The CDR3 runs to 18 residues. CDR3 protein: CASSYSSDFGLLNTEAFF. CDR3 sequence (DNA): TGTGCCAGCAGTTACTCCTCCGATTTCGGGTTACTGAACACTGAAGCTTTCTTT.

This clonotype was seen ten or more times. The rearrangement joins TRBV11-2 to TRBJ2-4, with a tentative D call TRBD2 (5 bases). Germline loops: CDR1 SGHAT, CDR2 FQNNGV. Trimming cost V 4 bases and J 2 bases, with 15 bases left between them. The CDR3 loop spans 16 amino acids. The CDR3 loop is CASSSYRGGSKNIQYF. The DNA of the CDR3 is TGTGCCAGCAGCTCCTACCGCGGAGGTTCCAAAAACATTCAGTACTTC.

This rearrangement joins TRBV14 to TRBJ1-1; unclear D gene. Germline V gene sequence: CDR1 SGHDN, CDR2 FVKESK. The CDR3 length is 13 residues. V lost 2 bases to trimming and J lost 7 bases, with 11 bases between them. In DNA form, the CDR3 reads TGTGCCAGCAGCCAAAATATCGGATATGAAGCTTTCTTT. It translates to CASSQNIGYEAFF.

This clonotype was seen ten or more times. The chain joins TRBV7-2 to TRBJ1-2; D unclear. V lost 2 bases and J lost 4, with 2 bases in between. CDR3 length equals 11 residues. The V gene's germline CDR1 is SGHTA and CDR2 FQGNSA. The CDR3 bases are TGTGCCAGCAGCTTAATCTATGGCTACACCTTC. Translation: CASSLIYGYTF.

The V call is TRBV2, the J call TRBJ2-7; 7 bases line up with TRBD2. Germline V gene lookup returns CDR1 SNHLY and CDR2 FYNNEI. This CDR3 has 14 residues. V was pared by 3 bases and J by 4 bases, with 6 bases of the junction left unmatched. The CDR3 coding sequence is TGTGCCAGCAGTGATTGGGGGGGAACATACGAGCAGTACTTC. Protein sequence: CASSDWGGTYEQYF.

This clonotype was detected ten times or more. The chain carries TRBV30 and TRBJ1-1; D is possibly TRBD1 (6 bases). This CDR3 has 11 amino acids. V was shortened by 4 bases and J by 7 bases, with 10 bases between the two germline ends. Germline V CDR1 and CDR2: GTSNPN, SVGIG (reference sequence). The CDR3 sequence: CAWNRDVEAFF. In DNA, the CDR3 is TGTGCCTGGAACAGGGACGTTGAAGCTTTCTTT.

There are many counts of this clonotype. This sequence joins TRBV20-1 and TRBJ2-7, with 10 bases fitting TRBD2. With 6 bases clipped from V and 2 bases from J, the junction kept 13 bases outside the gene matches. The CDR3 covers 16 residues. The germline gives CDR1 DFQATT, CDR2 SNEGSKA (reference sequence). This CDR3 is CSATSHSGRVTYEQYF. CDR3 nucleotides: TGCAGTGCCACTTCACACAGCGGGAGGGTCACCTACGAGCAGTACTTC.

In its sample, this clonotype was seen many times. The chain couples TRBV27 to TRBJ2-2; 7 nucleotides agree with TRBD1. The CDR3 runs to 17 residues. Germline V gives CDR1 MNHEY, CDR2 SMNVEV (reference sequence). V gave up 6 bases and J gave up 3 bases; unmatched junction bases: 13. The CDR3 sequence is CASRDGQAHVDTGELFF. The DNA of the CDR3 is TGTGCCAGCAGGGACGGACAGGCGCATGTCGACACCGGGGAGCTGTTTTTT.

This clonotype was seen ten or more times. The J gene is TRBJ1-5, the V gene TRBV24-1; maybe TRBD1 (6 bases). V was cut by 9 bases and J by 3 bases, with 11 bases left in between. The CDR3 totals 13 residues. The V gene's germline CDR1 is KGHDR and CDR2 SFDVKD. CDR3 DNA: TGTGCCACCGACACAGGGAACAATCAGCCCCAGCATTTT. Encoded protein: CATDTGNNQPQHF.

Only a few counts were recorded for this clonotype. The chain combines TRBV7-8 with TRBJ2-5; TRBD1 matches 11 bases. CDR1 and CDR2 from the germline V gene are SGHVS and FQNEAQ. J gave up 2 bases and V 4 bases, and 12 bases lay outside the gene matches. The CDR3 loop spans 18 amino acids. The CDR3 region has the DNA TGTGCCAGCAGCTCCCGGACAGGGGGCAAGGTTTCTCAAGAGACCCAGTACTTC. Translated, it gives CASSSRTGGKVSQETQYF.

The V gene is TRBV6-1, the J gene TRBJ2-2, with 10 bases lining up with TRBD2. The CDR3 is 16 amino acids. V shed 6 bases and J 1 base; nucleotides not matched to a gene: 5. The germline V gene encodes CDR1 MNHNS and CDR2 SASEGT. The CDR3 is CASRPLAGVNTGELFF. The CDR3 nucleotides are TGTGCCAGCAGACCTCTAGCGGGGGTGAACACCGGGGAGCTGTTTTTT.

The chain employs TRBV9 and TRBJ2-3, with D hard to call. Germline CDR1 is SGDLS and CDR2 is YYNGEE. With 0 bases removed from V and 0 bases from J, the gap between germline ends came to 8 bases. The CDR3 has 15 amino acids. CDR3 loop: CASSVVGASTDTQYF. The CDR3 DNA is TGTGCCAGCAGCGTAGTAGGCGCAAGCACAGATACGCAGTATTTT. Based on the CDR3 plus reference TRBV9 and TRBJ2-3, the full variable domain is DSGVTQTPKHLITATGQRVTLRCSPRSGDLSVYWYQQSLDQGLQFLIQYYNGEERAKGNILERFSAQQFPDLHSELNLSSLELGDSALYFCASSVVGASTDTQYFGPGTRLTVL.

This clonotype was counted ten times or more. Here the CDR3 DNA reads TGTGCCAGCACCCTGGGTGGGGCCTACGAGCAGTACTTC. Protein: CASTLGGAYEQYF. The chain is built from TRBV12-3 or TRBV12-4 and TRBJ2-7; no clear D. V shed 7 bases and J shed 2 bases, with 12 bases lying between them. This CDR3 spans 13 amino acids.

This clonotype was observed at least ten times. The rearrangement uses TRBV29-1 and TRBJ1-6, with 10 bases aligning to TRBD1. CDR1 is SQVTM, CDR2 ANQGSEA, per germline. This CDR3 region has 16 residues. Trimming took 5 bases from V and 7 from J; bases not matched to a gene: 11. CDR3 loop: CSVTRLGTGVNSPLHF. The CDR3 nucleotides read TGCAGCGTTACCCGCTTGGGGACAGGGGTAAATTCACCCCTCCACTTT.

This clonotype was seen more than once but under ten times. The J gene is TRBJ2-2, the V gene TRBV7-2; 7 bases line up with TRBD2. The CDR3 runs to 16 residues. The trim removed 3 bases at V and 0 bases at J, leaving 4 bases unmatched. Germline CDR1 reads SGHTA; CDR2 reads FQGNSA. In DNA, the CDR3 is TGTGCCAGCAGCTTTGGCGGGGGTTCGAACACCGGGGAGCTGTTTTTT. The encoded protein is CASSFGGGSNTGELFF.

This clonotype showed up many times. The genes are TRBV7-9 and TRBJ1-2; D might be TRBD1 (5 bases). The CDR3 runs to 15 residues. V was trimmed by 0 bases and J by 4 bases, leaving 12 bases between them. The germline V gene encodes CDR1 SEHNR and CDR2 FQNEAQ (reference sequence). CDR3 protein: CASSLAGETRYGYTF. The CDR3 bases are TGTGCCAGCAGCTTAGCGGGGGAGACCCGCTATGGCTACACCTTC.

The V call is TRBV15, the J call TRBJ2-7; 7 nucleotides align to TRBD1. V lost 1 base, J lost 5 bases, and 5 bases stayed unmatched. CDR3 length: 14 amino acids. Germline CDR1 and CDR2: LNHNV and YYDKDF (reference sequence). This CDR3 reads CATSRVGGRNEQYF. Written as DNA, the CDR3 is TGTGCCACCAGCAGAGTAGGGGGCAGGAACGAGCAGTACTTC.

This clonotype showed up many times. This chain joins TRBV10-3 and TRBJ1-1; D is ambiguous. Trimming shortened V by 8 bases and J by 5 bases, and 9 bases separated the two germline ends. The CDR3 totals 11 residues. Germline V lookup: CDR1 ENHRY, CDR2 SYGVKD. CDR3 region: CAILGGTEAFF. The CDR3 nucleotides are TGTGCCATCCTGGGTGGAACTGAAGCTTTCTTT.

This clonotype appeared many times. This rearrangement joins TRBV20-1 to TRBJ2-1; 16 nucleotides match TRBD2. This CDR3 is 16 amino acids long. The germline gives CDR1 DFQATT, CDR2 SNEGSKA (reference sequence). Germline trimming cut 7 bases from V and 4 bases from J; bases unmatched to any gene: 7. CDR3 region: CSVWGLAGGIYNEQFF. CDR3 bases: TGCAGTGTGTGGGGACTAGCGGGAGGGATATACAATGAGCAGTTCTTC.